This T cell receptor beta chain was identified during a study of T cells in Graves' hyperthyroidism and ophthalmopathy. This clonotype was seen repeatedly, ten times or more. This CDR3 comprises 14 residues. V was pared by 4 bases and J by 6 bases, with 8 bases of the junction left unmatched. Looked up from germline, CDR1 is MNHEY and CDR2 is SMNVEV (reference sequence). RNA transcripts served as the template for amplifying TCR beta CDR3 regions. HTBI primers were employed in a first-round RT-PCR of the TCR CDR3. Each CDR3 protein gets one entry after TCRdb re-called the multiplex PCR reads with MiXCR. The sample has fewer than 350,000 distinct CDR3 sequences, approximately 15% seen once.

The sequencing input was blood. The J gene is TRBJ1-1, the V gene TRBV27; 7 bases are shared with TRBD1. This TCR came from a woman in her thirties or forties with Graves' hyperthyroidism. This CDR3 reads CASSSRNRGPEAFF. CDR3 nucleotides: TGTGCCAGCAGTTCCCGAAACAGGGGTCCTGAAGCTTTCTTT.